Included here is one T cell receptor beta chain sequence, with context. This sample is drawn from a study of Graves' ophthalmopathy and Graves' hyperthyroidism. Background on the study: Upon initial diagnosis and before any treatment, peripheral blood was collected.

Presentation of ophthalmopathy in the donors involved moderate-to-severe activity, CAS ≥3, NOSPECS ≥4 and a duration under 3 months. Each diagnosis was determined on the basis of clinical symptoms, serum thyroxine, TRAb, thyroid ultrasound and orbital computed tomography. The PBMCs had their origin in around 10 ml of fresh peripheral blood. CDR3 regions of TCR beta were amplified from RNA transcripts. Second-round multiplex PCR came after a first-round RT-PCR that employed HTBI primers. Each CDR3 protein gets one entry after TCRdb re-called the multiplex PCR reads with MiXCR. Found here are approximately 640,000 distinct CDR3 sequences, about 40% of them singletons; the top ten hold 3.3%. Material: peripheral blood. The TCR comes from an adult man with Graves' ophthalmopathy.

CDR3 residues: CASSLGTGQVETQHF. CDR3 nucleotide sequence: TGTGCCAGCAGCTTAGGGACAGGACAGGTTGAGACCCAGCATTTT. This chain links TRBV7-2 with TRBJ1-5; TRBD1 matches at 7 bases. The CDR3 is 15 amino acids. CDR1 and CDR2 (germline): SGHTA, FQGNSA. Germline trimming cut 1 base from V and 11 bases from J; bases unmatched to any gene: 11.